This T cell receptor (beta chain) was captured in a study of blood T cell repertoires in COVID-19. Libraries were prepared by immunoSEQ multiplex PCR; TCRdb keeps only in-frame clonotypes and omits some of them. The sample consists of about 99,000 clones, roughly 84% of them appearing once. V was clipped by 3 bases and J by 8 bases, with 12 bases between them. Germline V lookup: CDR1 MNHEY, CDR2 SVGAGI. CDR3 length: 13 amino acids. The chain is built from TRBV6-5 and TRBJ2-3; D might be TRBD2 (6 bases). The sequenced material came from peripheral blood. The TCR sequence derives from a man aged 65 to 79 with active or convalescent COVID-19. CDR3 sequence (DNA): TGTGCCAGCAGTTATCCCCAGGGAGGTACGCAGTATTTT. This codes for CASSYPQGGTQYF.